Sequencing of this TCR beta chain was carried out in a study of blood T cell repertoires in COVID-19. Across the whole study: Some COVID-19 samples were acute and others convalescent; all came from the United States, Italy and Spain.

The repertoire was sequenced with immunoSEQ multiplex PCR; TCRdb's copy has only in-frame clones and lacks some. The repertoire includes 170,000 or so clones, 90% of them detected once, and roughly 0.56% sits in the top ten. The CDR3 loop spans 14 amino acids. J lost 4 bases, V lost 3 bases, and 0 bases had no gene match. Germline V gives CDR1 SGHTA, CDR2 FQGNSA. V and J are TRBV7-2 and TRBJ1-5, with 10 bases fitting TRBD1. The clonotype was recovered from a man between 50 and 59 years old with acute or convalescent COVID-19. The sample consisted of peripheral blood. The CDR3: CASSLGQGNQPQHF. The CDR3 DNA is TGTGCCAGCAGCTTGGGACAGGGGAATCAGCCCCAGCATTTT.